The present entry profiles one T cell receptor (beta chain) with its context. Its antigen is not yet known. The input lacks base qualities; no much larger clone sits a single base away. From each donor, a single peripheral blood sample of around 0.12 L on average was drawn into heparinised tubes. Using a panel that included CD45RO, CCR7, CD25, CD127, CD95 and CD27, naive, central memory, regulatory and stem cell-like memory CD4+ T cells were sorted on a BD FACSAria II. A purity above 95% was achieved for all sorted populations. Right away, PBMCs were isolated by Lymphoprep density gradient centrifugation and were stained directly, with no culture step. So that batch effects would be minimized, each experiment stained and sorted samples in pairs, pairing one healthy donor with one patient. The germline V gene yields MGHRA for CDR1 and YSYEKL for CDR2. The CDR3 sequence holds 15 residues, the cysteine and phenylalanine included. The kept DNA is CDR3 alone, 45 bases in frame from the first base. After removal of 4 bases from V and 4 bases from J, the junction retains 4 bases not matched to a gene.

The entire isolated RNA was reverse transcribed using the High Capacity cDNA Reverse Transcription Kit, and thus expressed TCRB transcripts were sequenced. Deep immunoSEQ sequencing was performed on naive, central memory and regulatory T cell samples, with an average of roughly 4 million total reads per sample. After sorted cells were lysed in RLT buffer, RNA was extracted with DNase-treated RNeasy Micro or Mini kits, with the choice depending on cell number. Each cell subset was processed separately to prevent cross-contamination, with patient and healthy donor samples processed together. The immunoSEQ multiplex PCR was used to amplify TCRB sequences from cDNA, yielding 87-bp fragments that span the CDR3 region. Sequencing of the amplicons was performed on the Illumina HiSeq platform. In the paper's pipeline: PCR bias was corrected computationally using synthetic template baselines, and reads within Hamming distance 2 were collapsed, with unmergeable singletons discarded. Reads were aligned against IMGT to assign V, D and J genes, CDR3 length and insertions or deletions at six rearrangement sites. Within each subset, clonotype counts were normalized to sorted cell number, after which true diversity and Gini coefficients were computed with the tcR R package. The overlap coefficient, calculated on TCRB nucleotide sequences, was used to measure repertoire sharing. Entries here come from immuneACCESS through TCRdb and include only in-frame sequences with V and J called. Some clones fail to appear in such tables; in the studies checked, an unresolved V gene covers under half of the shortfall, and the cause of the remainder is unknown. D and trimming come from the DNA, and the V and J calls and clone size come from that table. In all, the sample holds 130,000 to 150,000 clones, and 40% to 55% of those were seen once. In total, the top ten clones hold approximately 0.4% of the sample.

This sample was included in a study of beta chain features in type 1 diabetes (dated by TCRdb to about 2018). For the study in its entirety: Mean age, gender distribution, total cell number and subset yield did not differ between patients and healthy donors. A total of roughly 99 million sorted cells were examined across all samples, and the number of cells per subset was strongly correlated with RNA yield. The study compared TCRB repertoires of sorted circulating CD4+ T cell subsets between recently diagnosed type 1 diabetes patients and matched healthy donors. Regulatory and stem cell-like memory subsets were isolated from only 8 patients and about 8 healthy donors, whereas naive and central memory subsets came from all 28 donors.

What the study reported, not specific to this receptor: Naive, central memory and regulatory TCRB repertoires appeared to be more alike among patients than among healthy donors. Because cDNA rather than genomic DNA was sequenced, highly expressing activated cells could have been over-represented, although no difference in activation and CD3 levels was found between groups. In all four CD4+ subsets, TCRB CDR3 length was moderately but significantly shorter in type 1 diabetes patients. At VDJ recombination sites, type 1 diabetes patients had fewer insertions and more deleted nucleotides, which implies abnormalities in thymic rearrangement. PCR may preferentially amplify shorter templates, but because patient and control samples were amplified and corrected together, any resulting skew would affect both groups equally. Because small numbers of individuals were included in the HLA sub-analyses, any influence of HLA type on TCRB rearrangement was left unresolved.

Sequenced material: Tregs from blood. The sample's cell subset or site label, in plain terms: regulatory CD4+ T cells. This clonotype was sampled from a man aged 18-30 years in good health. The V and J segments used are TRBV4-1 and TRBJ2-1; the central 10 bases match TRBD2. Here the CDR3 is given as CASSLGLAAYNEQFF. The nucleotides read TGCGCCAGCAGCCTAGGACTAGCGGCTTACAATGAGCAGTTCTTC.